The rows below give T cell receptor beta chains drawn from one sample of a study of cytomegalovirus exposure and HLA in healthy donors. TCRdb keeps only in-frame clones here, not all; method: immunoSEQ multiplex PCR. The sample yields about 84,000 clones, roughly 63% seen once. Sequenced material: PBMCs. The receptors were sampled from a woman in her thirties or forties in good health and CMV-seropositive. CDR3s include the opening cysteine and the closing phenylalanine or tryptophan. A D gene is named only where the DNA matches it firmly. Clone size is stated in some rows and not others, as once, few, many or a class when expanded.

CDR3nt,CDR3aa,abundance,j_gene,d_gene,v_gene
TGTGCCAGCAGCCGCGTACTAGCGGGAGATGTCACCGGGGAGCTGTTTTTT,CASSRVLAGDVTGELFF,few,TRBJ2-2,TRBD2,TRBV4-2
TGTGCCACCAGCAGAGAAACGACGGAGCGATCCTATGGCTACACCTTC,CATSRETTERSYGYTF,NA,TRBJ1-2,NA,TRBV15
TGTGCCAGCAGCTTAGGAGCGGCAAGAAGCACAGATACGCAGTATTTT,CASSLGAARSTDTQYF,NA,TRBJ2-3,NA,TRBV11-1
TGTGCCAGCAGCCAGGACCAGTTGACAGCTTATGGCTACACCTTC,CASSQDQLTAYGYTF,few,TRBJ1-2,NA,TRBV14
TGTGCCAGCAGTCCAGGCTCCTATGGCTACACCTTC,CASSPGSYGYTF,NA,TRBJ1-2,NA,TRBV27
TGCAGCGTTGAAGCAGAGGGAGGGAGTGTGAAAGATACGCAGTATTTT,CSVEAEGGSVKDTQYF,NA,TRBJ2-3,TRBD2,TRBV29-1
TGCGCCAGCAGCCAAGGGGCGGCGGGGCTTTACGAGCAGTACTTC,CASSQGAAGLYEQYF,NA,TRBJ2-7,NA,TRBV4-3
TGTGCCAGCAGCCCCTGGACAGGGCCAGATACGCAGTATTTT,CASSPWTGPDTQYF,NA,TRBJ2-3,TRBD1,TRBV7-8
TGTGCCAGCAGTTCGGGTTCCGGGTACAATCAGCCCCAGCATTTT,CASSSGSGYNQPQHF,once,TRBJ1-5,NA,TRBV28
TGCGCCAGCAGCTTGGTGCAGGGGAACTATGGCTACACCTTC,CASSLVQGNYGYTF,NA,TRBJ1-2,NA,TRBV5-1
TGTGCCAGCAGCCCCCCTAGCGGGAGGGCTGGGGAGACCCAGTACTTC,CASSPPSGRAGETQYF,NA,TRBJ2-5,TRBD2,TRBV5-6
TGCGCCAGCAGCTCGGGACAGGCTTACAATGAGCAGTTCTTC,CASSSGQAYNEQFF,NA,TRBJ2-1,TRBD1,TRBV5-1
TGCGCCAGCAGCTTGGCCACAGTAAATGAAAAACTGTTTTTT,CASSLATVNEKLFF,few,TRBJ1-4,NA,TRBV5-1
TGTGCCAGCAGTTCCCCGGGGGGTTCCTACGAGCAGTACTTC,CASSSPGGSYEQYF,NA,TRBJ2-7,TRBD2,TRBV28
TGTGCCATCAGTGCTAGCGGGACGAACACCGGGGAGCTGTTTTTT,CAISASGTNTGELFF,NA,TRBJ2-2,TRBD2,TRBV10-3
TGTGCCAGCAGCCGCGGTGAGGCCCAGCATTTT,CASSRGEAQHF,NA,TRBJ1-5,NA,TRBV7-9
TGTGCCAGCAGCATTAGCGGCGGGGAGCTGTTTTTT,CASSISGGELFF,few,TRBJ2-2,NA,TRBV11-2
TGTGCCAGCAGTGCAGAATCGGACAGTTTTTATGGCTACACCTTC,CASSAESDSFYGYTF,few,TRBJ1-2,NA,TRBV2
TGTGCCAGCAACTCAGGGGGGGAAAAACTGTTTTTT,CASNSGGEKLFF,NA,TRBJ1-4,TRBD1,TRBV9
TGTGCCATCAGTGAGGAAATTAGAGAGGCCCAGTACTTC,CAISEEIREAQYF,NA,TRBJ2-5,NA,TRBV10-3
TGTGCCAGTAGTCGGGACATTCTGGTCTACGAGCAGTACTTC,CASSRDILVYEQYF,NA,TRBJ2-7,NA,TRBV19
TGCAGCGGATCAGGGATCTTAGACACTGAAGCTTTCTTT,CSGSGILDTEAFF,NA,TRBJ1-1,NA,TRBV29-1
TGCGCCCCTTTAGGCGCCCGGGACTGCACCGTCCATGAAAAACTGTTTTTT,CAPLGARDCTVHEKLFF,NA,TRBJ1-4,NA,TRBV4-1
TGTGCCAGCAGCGTAGCGCCAGCGGGAGTATTCAATGAGCAGTTCTTC,CASSVAPAGVFNEQFF,NA,TRBJ2-1,TRBD2,TRBV9
TGTGCCAGCAGGCCTCCGGGACAGGGTAACTATGGCTACACCTTC,CASRPPGQGNYGYTF,NA,TRBJ1-2,TRBD1,TRBV5-4
TGCGCCAGCAGCTTGGCTTCGACAGGGGGTTCGGTGAACACTGAAGCTTTCTTT,CASSLASTGGSVNTEAFF,few,TRBJ1-1,TRBD1,TRBV5-1
TGCAGCGTCTCTTCGGGGGAGACTGAAGCTTTCTTT,CSVSSGETEAFF,NA,TRBJ1-1,NA,TRBV29-1
TGTGCCAGCAGCTTACGGTATGAGCAGTTCTTC,CASSLRYEQFF,NA,TRBJ2-1,NA,TRBV7-2
TGCGCCAGCAACCTCGACAGGCACACTGAAGCTTTCTTT,CASNLDRHTEAFF,NA,TRBJ1-1,NA,TRBV10-2
TGCGCCAGCAGTGAGGGCATAAACTATGGCTACACCTTC,CASSEGINYGYTF,NA,TRBJ1-2,NA,TRBV10-1
TGCGCCAGCAGCCAAGGGGAAGCGGACCCCCTCCACTTT,CASSQGEADPLHF,NA,TRBJ1-6,NA,TRBV4-1
TGTGCCAGCAGCCTCCCAGGGGGCAGTAACTACGAGCAGTACTTC,CASSLPGGSNYEQYF,NA,TRBJ2-7,TRBD1,TRBV7-2
TGTGCCAGCAGCCTAACAGGGCGGGTAAATGAAAAACTGTTTTTT,CASSLTGRVNEKLFF,NA,TRBJ1-4,NA,TRBV5-4
TGTGCCAGCAGTTTACCCGGGACAACGGACTATGGCTACACCTTC,CASSLPGTTDYGYTF,NA,TRBJ1-2,NA,TRBV28
TGTGCCAGCAGCTTAGACTACACTGCTCTTGAAGCTTTCTTT,CASSLDYTALEAFF,NA,TRBJ1-1,NA,TRBV7-8
TGTGCCAGCAGTTTTGTACCTCTCCGGTCTCCGGGGACCCAGTACTTC,CASSFVPLRSPGTQYF,NA,TRBJ2-5,NA,TRBV28
TGCGCCAGCAGCCTGAGCGGGAGGGCCTTTTACAATGAGCAGTTCTTC,CASSLSGRAFYNEQFF,NA,TRBJ2-1,TRBD2,TRBV4-3
TGTGCCAGCAGAGATGTACTCTTTATGAACACTGAAGCTTTCTTT,CASRDVLFMNTEAFF,NA,TRBJ1-1,NA,TRBV28
TGTGCCACCAGCGTACGGACAGGGGCCCGATCGCCCCAGCATTTT,CATSVRTGARSPQHF,NA,TRBJ1-5,TRBD1,TRBV15
TGTGCCAGCTCCGGGATGGCGGGAGGAGTTTACGAGCAGTACTTC,CASSGMAGGVYEQYF,NA,TRBJ2-7,TRBD2,TRBV7-2
TGTGCCAGCAGTGAAGAGGGGGCAGGAGATACGCAGTATTTT,CASSEEGAGDTQYF,few,TRBJ2-3,TRBD1,TRBV2
TGTGCCAGCAAAAACAGGGGGAGCACTGAAGCTTTCTTT,CASKNRGSTEAFF,NA,TRBJ1-1,NA,TRBV21-1
TGTGCCAGCGGACTAGCGGGCACCGGGGAGCTGTTTTTT,CASGLAGTGELFF,once,TRBJ2-2,TRBD2,TRBV6-5
TGTGCCAGCAGCCCCGGACAGGGCGGTAATGAAAAACTGTTTTTT,CASSPGQGGNEKLFF,NA,TRBJ1-4,TRBD1,TRBV11-2
TGTGCCAGCAGTGAGGCGGATCATTACAATGAGCAGTTCTTC,CASSEADHYNEQFF,NA,TRBJ2-1,NA,TRBV9
TGTGCCAGCAGTATCCCACAGGGCTTTACTGAAGCTTTCTTT,CASSIPQGFTEAFF,few,TRBJ1-1,NA,TRBV28
TGTGCCACCGGACAGGGCAGGGGCTACACCTTC,CATGQGRGYTF,NA,TRBJ1-2,TRBD1,TRBV25-1
TGTGCCAGCGGGACTAGCGGGAGGGTCAATGAGCAGTTCTTC,CASGTSGRVNEQFF,NA,TRBJ2-1,TRBD2,TRBV28
TGTGCCAGCAGTGAATTGGGCAACTATGGCTACACCTTC,CASSELGNYGYTF,few,TRBJ1-2,NA,TRBV25-1
TGTGCCAGCAGTTACTCGAGGGGGTACAATGAGCAGTTCTTC,CASSYSRGYNEQFF,once,TRBJ2-1,NA,TRBV6-5
TGTGCCAGCAGCTTGGGGCTAGCGGGTAACACCGGGGAGCTGTTTTTT,CASSLGLAGNTGELFF,NA,TRBJ2-2,TRBD2,TRBV5-6
TGCGCCAGCAGCTTCCGGGTTAGCTACGAGCAGTACTTC,CASSFRVSYEQYF,NA,TRBJ2-7,NA,TRBV5-1
TGTGCCAGCAGCTCGACTTCCGGGACAGTAGAGACCCAGTACTTC,CASSSTSGTVETQYF,NA,TRBJ2-5,TRBD1,TRBV11-2
TGTGCCAGCAGCGGAGGGACAGGGGCCCCGGGCACTGAAGCTTTCTTT,CASSGGTGAPGTEAFF,NA,TRBJ1-1,TRBD1,TRBV7-9
TGTGCCAGCAGTCGACTAGCGGGAAACAATGAGCAGTTCTTC,CASSRLAGNNEQFF,NA,TRBJ2-1,TRBD2,TRBV6-5
TGTGCCAGCACTCAGAGGAACTACGAGCAGTACTTC,CASTQRNYEQYF,once,TRBJ2-7,NA,TRBV28
TGTGCCAGCAGTGAACGGCAGGGTGGTAATGAAAAACTGTTTTTT,CASSERQGGNEKLFF,few,TRBJ1-4,NA,TRBV2